This record looks at one TCR beta chain sequence and its context. Its target is not known. Time point denoted: persistent/refractory GD, antithyroid drugs over 5 years with positive TRAb. The TCR library was made from RNA that had been extracted from PBMCs in TRIzol. The sample originates from a study of regulatory T cells in long-lasting Graves disease. Study-wide results and limits: Persistent Graves' patients had lower TCR diversity than newly diagnosed ones. It is possible that accuracy was reduced by the small size of the sample. Under persistent disease, TRBV28, TRBJ1-2 and TRBJ2-5 were used preferentially. Whereas new patients shared 1,000 or so public clonotypes, persistent patients shared more, at 2,500 to 3,500.

In germline, CDR1 is SGHAT, CDR2 FQDESV (reference sequence). This CDR3 is 19 amino acids long. J lost 4 bases, V lost 3 bases, and 20 bases had no gene match. Researchers made TCR beta libraries by using iRepertoire HTBI primers and running Arm-PCR on CDR3 regions. TCRdb recomputed calls from the multiplex PCR reads with MiXCR, one row per CDR3 protein. The sample has 500,000 to 800,000 distinct CDR3 sequences, 30% seen once. The sequence came from a female donor with Graves disease. The V call is TRBV11-1, the J call TRBJ1-1; the match to TRBD1 covers 7 bases. The input for sequencing was peripheral blood mononuclear cells (PBMCs), taken when the disease was refractory, from a patient treated with antithyroid drugs. This CDR3 reads CASSLGQGGFQFEGTEAFF. The CDR3 nucleotides read TGTGCCAGCAGCTTGGGTCAGGGGGGGTTTCAATTCGAGGGCACTGAAGCTTTCTTT.